This TCR beta chain was profiled in a study of cytomegalovirus exposure and HLA in healthy donors. Primers: 60 Vbeta forward and 13 Jbeta reverse. TCRdb's copy holds only in-frame clones and misses some; the assay was immunoSEQ multiplex PCR. The profile shows 150,000 or so clones, just over 75% of them singletons. This CDR3 has 15 residues. Germline V gives CDR1 SGHTA, CDR2 FQGNSA. The V gene end was trimmed by 5 bases and the J gene end by 3 bases; junction bases not matched to a gene: 7. J is TRBJ2-3 and V is TRBV7-2; the match to TRBD2 covers 8 bases. The sequencing sample was made of PBMCs. This TCR was sampled from a man in his forties or fifties in good health and CMV-seronegative. CDR3 residues: CASSPSGRVTDTQYF. The CDR3 DNA is TGTGCCAGCAGCCCGAGCGGGAGAGTTACAGATACGCAGTATTTT.